The 18 T cell receptor beta chains below all came from one sample that was sequenced in a study of blood T cells in healthy people across ages. Next came a second PCR, run for about 7 to 12 cycles, which used a sample-barcoded 5' primer along with a J-beta primer mix. One entry per CDR3 protein, called by TCRdb with MiXCR from the 5' RACE reads. Of about 680,000 distinct CDR3 sequences listed, 49% were seen once; the top ten hold about a third. The sample taken for sequencing was blood. The origin of the receptors is a woman aged 55-75 years in good health.

This clonotype has only one observation. The V call is TRBV5-6, the J call TRBJ2-4, with no clear D. The J call is doubtful: the DNA matches TRBJ2-7 better. Germline lookup yields CDR1 SGHDT and CDR2 YYEEEE. CDR3 length: 15 residues. CDR3 loop: CATELRSGSGSEQYF. The CDR3 nucleotides are TGTGCCACCGAGCTTAGGTCCGGATCAGGTAGCGAGCAGTACTTC.

The rearrangement links TRBV7-2 to TRBJ2-5; TRBD1 agrees at 7 bases. The CDR3 is 15 residues long. V lost 5 bases and J lost 3; bases outside the gene matches: 9. Germline V gene lookup returns CDR1 SGHTA and CDR2 FQGNSA. CDR3 DNA: TGTGCCAGCAGCCCCGGGACAGTACTAAAAGAGACCCAGTACTTC. This gives the protein CASSPGTVLKETQYF.

To note about this clonotype: A read error may account for a junction end that differs from germline. The chain has TRBV30 and TRBJ2-3, with 8 bases matching TRBD2. From germline, CDR1 is GTSNPN and CDR2 SVGIG (reference sequence). The CDR3 covers 16 residues. The CDR3 protein is CAWTVREGIYTETQYF. The CDR3 region has the DNA TGTGCCTGGACCGTCCGGGAGGGGATATACACAGAAACGCAGTATTTT.

The chain couples TRBV7-3 to TRBJ2-2; 10 bases map to TRBD2. The CDR3 totals 17 residues. V was pared by 1 base and J by 6 bases, with 8 bases of the junction left unmatched. Looked up from germline, CDR1 is SGHTA and CDR2 is FQGTGA. The CDR3 reads CASSLNSASGSPGELFF. The CDR3 nucleotides are TGTGCCAGCAGCTTAAATTCCGCTAGCGGGAGTCCCGGGGAGCTGTTTTTT.

The J gene is TRBJ2-5, the V gene TRBV20-1; tentative D call: TRBD2 (6 bases). This CDR3 has 15 residues. Looked up from germline, CDR1 is DFQATT and CDR2 is SNEGSKA (reference sequence). The V gene lost 3 bases and the J gene lost 11 bases, with 25 bases spanning the gap. CDR3 sequence (DNA): TGCAGTGCTAGGGCGGGACGGGCGGACTACAATGAGCAGTACTTC. Translation: CSARAGRADYNEQYF.

The chain recombines TRBV10-3 with TRBJ2-7, with a weak D call TRBD1 (6 bases). Germline V lookup: CDR1 ENHRY, CDR2 SYGVKD. V lost 5 bases, J lost 0 bases, and 14 bases lay in between. The length of the CDR3 is 15 residues. CDR3 coding DNA: TGTGCCATCAGTCGATCGACAGGTAGCTCCTACGAGCAGTACTTC. Protein product: CAISRSTGSSYEQYF.

This clonotype was seen a handful of times. The junction shows a germline mismatch at one end, possibly a read error. The J gene is TRBJ2-7, the V gene TRBV6-2 or TRBV6-3; D remains unclear. The CDR3 is made up of 13 amino acids. Looked up from germline, CDR1 is MNHEY and CDR2 is SVGEGT. CDR3 DNA: TGTGCCAGCAGTGACTCGAAGTCGAACGAGCAGTACTTC. Translation: CASSDSKSNEQYF.

This clonotype was observed a handful of times. The chain is built from TRBV2 and TRBJ2-1; possibly TRBD2 for D (6 bases). V was cut by 5 bases and J by 5 bases, with 13 bases left in between. The CDR3 is 14 residues long. Germline V gene lookup returns CDR1 SNHLY and CDR2 FYNNEI. The DNA of the CDR3 is TGTGCCAGCAGTCTGACGACTAGGAACAATGAGCAGTTCTTC. This codes for CASSLTTRNNEQFF.

This chain links TRBV2 with TRBJ2-1; D might be TRBD2 (5 bases). V lost 11 bases to trimming and J lost 7 bases, with 9 bases between them. This CDR3 region has 10 residues. Germline CDR1 reads SNHLY; CDR2 reads FYNNEI. The DNA for the CDR3 is TGTGCCGGGAGCGGAAATGAGCAGTTCTTC. As protein: CAGSGNEQFF.

The rearrangement links TRBV7-2 to TRBJ1-4; 7 bases map to TRBD1. The germline CDR1 and CDR2 sequences are SGHTA and FQGNSA. The CDR3 spans 15 residues. Trimming at V came to 7 bases and at J to 5 bases, leaving 10 bases not matched to a gene. CDR3 bases: TGTGCCAGCACCAGACAAGGGGGCTTGAATGAAAAACTGTTTTTT. Translation gives CASTRQGGLNEKLFF. The whole variable domain, remainder taken from reference TRBV7-2 and TRBJ1-4, is GAGVSQSPSNKVTEKGKDVELRCDPISGHTALYWYRQSLGQGLEFLIYFQGNSAPDKSGLPSDRFSAERTGGSVSTLTIQRTQQEDSAVYLCASTRQGGLNEKLFFGSGTQLSVL.

This clonotype was recorded at least ten times. The chain joins TRBV18 to TRBJ2-5, with D perhaps TRBD1 (5 bases). The length of the CDR3 is 14 residues. Germline V gene data show CDR1 as KGHSH and CDR2 as LQKENI. Trimming cost V 2 bases and J 5 bases, with 12 bases left between them. Written as DNA, the CDR3 is TGTGCCAGCTCACCAAAAGACAGCAGGGAGACCCAGTACTTC. Translation: CASSPKDSRETQYF.

The genes are TRBV5-1 and TRBJ2-1; TRBD2 is a possible D gene (6 bases). This CDR3 comprises 13 residues. Between the trimmed V and J ends, which lost 4 bases and 9 bases, there was a span of 14 bases. The germline gives CDR1 SGHRS, CDR2 YFSETQ. Here the CDR3 DNA reads TGCGCCAGCAGCGTTCCTAGCGACGGTGAGCAGTTCTTC. Protein product: CASSVPSDGEQFF.

J is TRBJ2-4 and V is TRBV21-1; the D call in the table, TRBD2, was not verified against the DNA. TRBV21-1 is a recognized pseudogene. CDR3 length: 19 amino acids. CDR3 sequence (DNA): TGTGCCAGCAGCAGCTCGGCGGGAGGGCCGAACCTCGCCAAAAACATTCAGTACTTC. Residues: CASSSSAGGPNLAKNIQYF.

The rearrangement links TRBV20-1 to TRBJ2-1; D assignment may be TRBD1 or TRBD2 (5 bases each). This CDR3 contains 14 residues. Trimming stripped 7 bases from V and 6 bases from J, with 19 bases between. Germline assignment: CDR1 DFQATT and CDR2 SNEGSKA (reference sequence). Written as DNA, the CDR3 is TGCAGTGTATCACTCCCGGGACGATCCAATGAGCAGTTCTTC. It specifies CSVSLPGRSNEQFF.

The rearrangement joins TRBV4-3 to TRBJ2-1; D gene unclear. The DNA end lines up better with TRBJ2-7; the J call may be wrong. Germline V gene lookup returns CDR1 LGHNA and CDR2 YSLEER. This CDR3 is built from 15 residues. As DNA, the CDR3 is TGCGCCAGCAGCCAAGAAGAGAGCTCCTACAATGAGCAGTACTTC. Translating it yields CASSQEESSYNEQYF.

This clonotype appeared once. V usage is TRBV20-1 and J usage is TRBJ1-2, with D hard to call. The CDR3 extends over 13 amino acids. The V end was cut by 6 bases, the J end by 2 bases, with 13 bases between. CDR1 is DFQATT, CDR2 SNEGSKA, per germline (reference sequence). In DNA, the CDR3 is TGCAGTGCCGAGCTCGGGGTAAACTATGGCTACACCTTC. Translation gives CSAELGVNYGYTF.

This clonotype occurred once. The V gene is TRBV7-9, the J gene TRBJ1-5; D remains ambiguous. The length of the CDR3 is 14 residues. V gave up 1 base and J gave up 9 bases, with 13 bases separating them. In germline, CDR1 is SEHNR, CDR2 FQNEAQ (reference sequence). The CDR3 loop reads CASSLELGSGPQHF. In DNA form, the CDR3 reads TGTGCCAGCAGCTTAGAGCTGGGCTCGGGGCCCCAGCATTTT.

The chain uses TRBV7-2 and TRBJ2-5; unclear D gene. The CDR3 consists of 13 residues. Germline CDR1 is SGHTA and CDR2 is FQGNSA. V was cut by 2 bases and J by 11 bases, with 15 bases left in between. The CDR3 reads CASSLRVVEEQYF. CDR3 nucleotides: TGTGCCAGCAGCTTAAGAGTAGTAGAAGAGCAGTACTTC.